This section outlines one T cell receptor beta chain sequence together with its context. The target antigen is unknown. The CDR3 length is 13 residues. Trimming shortened V by 3 bases and J by 2 bases, and 11 bases separated the two germline ends. In germline, CDR1 is DFQATT, CDR2 SNEGSKA (reference sequence). This record comes from a study of T-cell memory formation after mild COVID-19. Overall study findings and caveats: Clones which contracted sat mainly in CM and EM if CD4+, and in EMRA if CD8+.

With constant-segment primers, 5'RACE yielded cDNA libraries of TCR alpha and TCR beta that carried sample barcodes and UMIs. TCRdb reprocessed the 5' RACE reads via MiXCR and lists one record per CDR3 protein. Among roughly 370,000 distinct CDR3 sequences listed, more than 15% were seen once. The sequencing input was PBMCs or a T cell subset sorted from them (not recorded which). This chain links TRBV20-1 with TRBJ2-7, with D possibly matching TRBD1 (6 bases). This receptor was identified in a man aged 18 to 30 who had mild COVID-19 (a few samples of this study predate the infection). Cell type and time point are not known. The chain's CDR3 is CSARTGTTYEQYF. For the CDR3, the DNA is TGCAGTGCTAGGACCGGGACAACCTACGAGCAGTACTTC.